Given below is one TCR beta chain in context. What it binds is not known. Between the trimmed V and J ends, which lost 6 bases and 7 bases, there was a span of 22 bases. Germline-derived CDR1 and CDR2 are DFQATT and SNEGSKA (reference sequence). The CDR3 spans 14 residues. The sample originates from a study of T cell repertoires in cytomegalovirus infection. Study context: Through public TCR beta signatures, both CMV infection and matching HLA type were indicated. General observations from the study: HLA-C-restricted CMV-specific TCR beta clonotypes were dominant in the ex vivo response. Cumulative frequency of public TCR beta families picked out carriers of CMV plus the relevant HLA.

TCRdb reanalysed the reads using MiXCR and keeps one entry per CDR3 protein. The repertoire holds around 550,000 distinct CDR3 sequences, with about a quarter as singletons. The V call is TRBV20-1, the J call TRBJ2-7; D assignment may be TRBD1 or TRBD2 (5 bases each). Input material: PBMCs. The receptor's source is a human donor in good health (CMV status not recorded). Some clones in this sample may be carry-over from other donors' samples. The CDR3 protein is CSASPPGRGPEQYF. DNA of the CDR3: TGCAGTGCCAGCCCCCCTGGACGGGGCCCGGAGCAGTACTTC.